The present entry profiles one TCR beta chain with its context. This entry belongs to a study of control samples from healthy donors and cancer patients. The germline V gene encodes CDR1 LNHDA and CDR2 SQIVND (reference sequence). This CDR3 comprises 13 residues. The junction had 8 bases not matched to a gene; V was cut back by 6 bases and J by 7 bases. Sequencing used immunoSEQ multiplex PCR; TCRdb keeps in-frame clones, though not all of them. The sample records 150,000 to 200,000 clones, 90% being singletons. Sequencing was done on a sample of blood. V gene TRBV19 combines with J gene TRBJ1-1; 7 positions agree with TRBD1. This TCR was sampled from a woman in her forties or fifties in good health. The CDR3 sequence: CASRDGQGGEAFF. CDR3 bases: TGTGCCAGTAGAGACGGCCAGGGGGGTGAAGCTTTCTTT.